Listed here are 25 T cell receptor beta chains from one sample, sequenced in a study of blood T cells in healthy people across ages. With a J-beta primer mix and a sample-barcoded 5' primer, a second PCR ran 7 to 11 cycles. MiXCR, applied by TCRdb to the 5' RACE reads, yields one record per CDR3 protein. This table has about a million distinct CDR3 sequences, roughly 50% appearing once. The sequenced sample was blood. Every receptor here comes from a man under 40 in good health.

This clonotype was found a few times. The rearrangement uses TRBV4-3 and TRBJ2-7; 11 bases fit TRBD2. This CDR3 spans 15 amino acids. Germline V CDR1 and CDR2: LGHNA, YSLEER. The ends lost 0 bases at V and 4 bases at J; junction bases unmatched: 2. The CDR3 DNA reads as TGCGCCAGCAGCCAAGAGACTAGCGGGGTTTACGAGCAGTACTTC. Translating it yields CASSQETSGVYEQYF.

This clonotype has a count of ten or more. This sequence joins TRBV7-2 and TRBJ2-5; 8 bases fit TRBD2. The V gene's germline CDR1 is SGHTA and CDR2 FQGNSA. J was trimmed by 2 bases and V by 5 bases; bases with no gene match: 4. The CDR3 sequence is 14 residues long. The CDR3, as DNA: TGTGCCAGCAGCACCGGGACTAGACAAGAGACCCAGTACTTC. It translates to CASSTGTRQETQYF.

This CDR3 is CSARLGGTDTQYF. As DNA, the CDR3 is TGCAGTGCTAGGCTCGGGGGCACAGATACGCAGTATTTT. The chain joins TRBV20-1 to TRBJ2-3; possible D gene TRBD2, 5 bases. The CDR3 totals 13 residues. Germline CDR1 is DFQATT and CDR2 is SNEGSKA (reference sequence). Trimming removed 3 bases from V and 1 base from J, with 8 bases in between.

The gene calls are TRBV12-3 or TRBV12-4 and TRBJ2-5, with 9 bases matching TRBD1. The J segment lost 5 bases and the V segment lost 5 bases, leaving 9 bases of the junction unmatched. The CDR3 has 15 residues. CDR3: CASSERDRAQETQYF. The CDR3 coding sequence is TGTGCCAGCAGTGAAAGGGACAGGGCCCAGGAGACCCAGTACTTC.

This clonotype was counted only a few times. The CDR3 bases are TGTGCTAGTGGCGGGGGTCGGGGTCACGACAATGAGCAGTTCTTC. It translates to CASGGGRGHDNEQFF. The J gene is TRBJ2-1, the V gene TRBV12-5; D is perhaps TRBD2 (6 bases). Germline values: CDR1 LGHNT, CDR2 FRNRAP. This CDR3 has 15 amino acids. V was cut by 6 bases and J by 5 bases, with 17 bases left in between.

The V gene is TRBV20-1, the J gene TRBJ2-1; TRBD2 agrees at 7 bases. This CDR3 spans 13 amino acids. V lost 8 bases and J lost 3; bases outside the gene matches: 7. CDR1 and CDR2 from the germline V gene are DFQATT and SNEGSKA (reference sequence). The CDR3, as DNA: TGCAGTTCTTATGGGACTATCTACAATGAGCAGTTCTTC. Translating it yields CSSYGTIYNEQFF.

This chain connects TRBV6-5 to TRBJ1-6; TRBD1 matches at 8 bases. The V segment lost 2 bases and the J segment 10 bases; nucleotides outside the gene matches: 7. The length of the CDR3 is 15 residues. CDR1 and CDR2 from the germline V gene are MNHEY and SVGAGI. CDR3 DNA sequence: TGTGCCAGCAGTTACGCCCAGGGGGCTAGATCACCCCTCCACTTT. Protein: CASSYAQGARSPLHF.

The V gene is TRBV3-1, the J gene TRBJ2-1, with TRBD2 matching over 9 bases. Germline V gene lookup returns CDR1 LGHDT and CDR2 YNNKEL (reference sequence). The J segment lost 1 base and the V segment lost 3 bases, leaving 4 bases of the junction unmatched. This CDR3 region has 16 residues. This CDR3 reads CASSQLAGGSYNEQFF. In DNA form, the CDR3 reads TGTGCCAGCAGCCAGCTGGCGGGGGGGTCCTACAATGAGCAGTTCTTC.

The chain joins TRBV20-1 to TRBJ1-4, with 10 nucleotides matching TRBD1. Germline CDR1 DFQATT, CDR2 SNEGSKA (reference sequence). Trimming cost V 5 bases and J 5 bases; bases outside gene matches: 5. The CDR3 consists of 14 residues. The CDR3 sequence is CSAGQGDWNEKLFF. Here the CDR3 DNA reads TGCAGTGCTGGACAGGGGGACTGGAATGAAAAACTGTTTTTT.

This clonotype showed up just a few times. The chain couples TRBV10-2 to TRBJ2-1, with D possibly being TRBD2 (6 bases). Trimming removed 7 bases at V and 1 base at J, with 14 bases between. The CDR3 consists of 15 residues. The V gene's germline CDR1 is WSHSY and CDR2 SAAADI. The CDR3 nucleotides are TGCGCCAGCACATCGGTGGGGGGTTCCTACAATGAGCAGTTCTTC. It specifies CASTSVGGSYNEQFF.

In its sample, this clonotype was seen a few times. In DNA form, the CDR3 reads TGCAGTGCTAGAGTTTTGCTAGCGGGGCCAGACAATGAGCAGTTCTTC. This codes for CSARVLLAGPDNEQFF. This sequence joins TRBV20-1 and TRBJ2-1; 9 bases align to TRBD2. Germline CDR1 is DFQATT and CDR2 is SNEGSKA (reference sequence). This CDR3 region has 16 residues. V lost 1 base to trimming and J lost 5 bases; unmatched junction nucleotides: 9.

DNA of the CDR3: TGTGCCTGGGGCAGCGACTCTGGAAACACCATATATTTT. It codes for CAWGSDSGNTIYF. V gene TRBV30 combines with J gene TRBJ1-3; D not certain. Germline V gene lookup returns CDR1 GTSNPN and CDR2 SVGIG (reference sequence). The CDR3 runs 13 residues. Trimming pared 5 bases from V and 0 bases from J, leaving 8 bases between.

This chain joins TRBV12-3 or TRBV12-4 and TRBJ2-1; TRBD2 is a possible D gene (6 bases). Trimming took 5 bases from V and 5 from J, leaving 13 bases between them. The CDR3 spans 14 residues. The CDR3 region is CASSDRDWDNEQFF. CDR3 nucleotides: TGTGCCAGCAGTGACCGGGACTGGGACAATGAGCAGTTCTTC.

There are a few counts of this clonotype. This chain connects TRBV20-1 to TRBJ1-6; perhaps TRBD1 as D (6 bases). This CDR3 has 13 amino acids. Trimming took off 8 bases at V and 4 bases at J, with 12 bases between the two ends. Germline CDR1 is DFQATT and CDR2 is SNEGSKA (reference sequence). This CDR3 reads CSTQGAYNSPLHF. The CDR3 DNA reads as TGCAGTACACAGGGAGCGTATAATTCACCCCTCCACTTT.

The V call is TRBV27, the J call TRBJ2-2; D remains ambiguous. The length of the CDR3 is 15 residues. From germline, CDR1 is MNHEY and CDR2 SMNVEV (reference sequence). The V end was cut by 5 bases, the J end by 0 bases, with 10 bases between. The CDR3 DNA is TGTGCCAGCAGTATTCAGGTCTCGAACACCGGGGAGCTGTTTTTT. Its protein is CASSIQVSNTGELFF.

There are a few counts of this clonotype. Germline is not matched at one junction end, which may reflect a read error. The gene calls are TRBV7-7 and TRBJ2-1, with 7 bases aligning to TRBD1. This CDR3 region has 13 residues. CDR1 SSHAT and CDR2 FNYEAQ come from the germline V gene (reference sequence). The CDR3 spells CASSHRGIDEQFF. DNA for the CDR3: TGTGCTAGCAGCCACAGGGGTATAGATGAGCAGTTCTTC. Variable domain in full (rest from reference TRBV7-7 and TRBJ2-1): GAGVSQSPRYKVTKRGQDVTLRCDPISSHATLYWYQQALGQGPEFLTYFNYEAQPDKSGLPSDRFSAERPEGSISTLTIQRTEQRDSAMYRCASSHRGIDEQFFGPGTRLTVL.

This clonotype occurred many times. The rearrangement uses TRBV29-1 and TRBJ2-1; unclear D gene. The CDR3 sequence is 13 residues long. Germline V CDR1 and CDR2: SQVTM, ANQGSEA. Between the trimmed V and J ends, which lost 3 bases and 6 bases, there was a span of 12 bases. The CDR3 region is CSVDLSTANEQFF. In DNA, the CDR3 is TGCAGCGTTGACCTGTCAACTGCCAATGAGCAGTTCTTC.

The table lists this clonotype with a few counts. The CDR3 protein is CASSSTGTGNEQYF. In DNA, the CDR3 is TGTGCCAGCAGTTCGACAGGGACGGGAAACGAGCAGTACTTC. The rearrangement links TRBV28 to TRBJ2-7, with 7 positions matching TRBD1. With 4 bases clipped from V and 5 bases from J, the junction kept 8 bases outside the gene matches. Germline lookup yields CDR1 MDHEN and CDR2 SYDVKM. The CDR3 covers 14 residues.

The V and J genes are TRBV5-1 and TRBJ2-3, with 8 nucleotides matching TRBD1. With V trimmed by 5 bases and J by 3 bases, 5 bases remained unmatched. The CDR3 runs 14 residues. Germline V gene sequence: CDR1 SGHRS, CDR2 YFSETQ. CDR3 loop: CASRMGQETDTQYF. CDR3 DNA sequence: TGCGCCAGCAGGATGGGACAGGAGACAGATACGCAGTATTTT. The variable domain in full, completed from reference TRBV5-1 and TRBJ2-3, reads KAGVTQTPRYLIKTRGQQVTLSCSPISGHRSVSWYQQTPGQGLQFLFEYFSETQRNKGNFPGRFSGRQFSNSRSEMNVSTLELGDSALYLCASRMGQETDTQYFGPGTRLTVL.

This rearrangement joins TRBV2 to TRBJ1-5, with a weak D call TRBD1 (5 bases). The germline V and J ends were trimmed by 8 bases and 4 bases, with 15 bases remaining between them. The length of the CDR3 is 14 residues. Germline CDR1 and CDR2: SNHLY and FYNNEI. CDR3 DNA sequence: TGTGCCAGCTCGGAGACAGCTATAAATCAGCCCCAGCATTTT. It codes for CASSETAINQPQHF.

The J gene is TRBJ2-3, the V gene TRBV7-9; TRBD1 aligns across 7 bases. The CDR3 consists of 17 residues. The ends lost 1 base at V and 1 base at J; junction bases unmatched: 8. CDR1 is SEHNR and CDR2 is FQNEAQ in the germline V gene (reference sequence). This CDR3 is CASSLGQTGQRTDTQYF. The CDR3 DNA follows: TGTGCCAGCAGCTTAGGGCAGACGGGACAGCGCACAGATACGCAGTATTTT.

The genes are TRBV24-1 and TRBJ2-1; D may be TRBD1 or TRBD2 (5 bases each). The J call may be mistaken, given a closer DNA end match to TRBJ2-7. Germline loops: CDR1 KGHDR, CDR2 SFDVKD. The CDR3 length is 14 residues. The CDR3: CATSDGTGYNEQYF. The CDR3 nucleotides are TGTGCCACCAGTGATGGGACGGGATACAATGAGCAGTACTTC.

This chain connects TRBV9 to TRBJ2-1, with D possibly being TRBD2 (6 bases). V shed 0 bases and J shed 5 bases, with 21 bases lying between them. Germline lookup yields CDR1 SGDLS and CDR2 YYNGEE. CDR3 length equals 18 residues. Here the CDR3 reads CASSVGFGGGSGDNEQFF. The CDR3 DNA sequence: TGTGCCAGCAGCGTAGGATTCGGAGGAGGGTCGGGTGACAATGAGCAGTTCTTC.

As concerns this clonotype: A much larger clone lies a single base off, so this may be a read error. The CDR3, as DNA: TGCAGTGCTAGCGGGGGGGGTGCGCAGTATTTT. This translates into CSASGGGAQYF. The rearrangement joins TRBV20-1 to TRBJ2-3, with TRBD2 matching 8 bases. CDR1 and CDR2 (germline): DFQATT, SNEGSKA (reference sequence). The CDR3 is made up of 11 amino acids. V trimming: 3 bases; J trimming: 10 bases; junction bases outside the gene matches: 3.

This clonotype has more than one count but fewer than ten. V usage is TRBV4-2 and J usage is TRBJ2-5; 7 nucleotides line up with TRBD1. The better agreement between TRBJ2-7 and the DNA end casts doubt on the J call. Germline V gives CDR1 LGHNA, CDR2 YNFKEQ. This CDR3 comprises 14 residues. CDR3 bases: TGTGCCAGCAGCCAAGAACACAGGGGTTACGAGCAGTACTTC. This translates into CASSQEHRGYEQYF.